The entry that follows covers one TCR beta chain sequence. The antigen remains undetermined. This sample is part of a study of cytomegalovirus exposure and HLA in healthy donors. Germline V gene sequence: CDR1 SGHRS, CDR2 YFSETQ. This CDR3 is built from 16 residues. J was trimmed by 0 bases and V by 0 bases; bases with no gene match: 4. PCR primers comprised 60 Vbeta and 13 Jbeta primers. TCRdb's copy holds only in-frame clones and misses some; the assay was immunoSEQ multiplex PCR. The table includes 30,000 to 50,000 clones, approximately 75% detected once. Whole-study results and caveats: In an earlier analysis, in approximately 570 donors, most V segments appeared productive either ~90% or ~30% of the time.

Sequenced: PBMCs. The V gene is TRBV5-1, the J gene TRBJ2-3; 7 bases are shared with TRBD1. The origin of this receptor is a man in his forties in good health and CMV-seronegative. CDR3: CASSLEGDSSTDTQYF. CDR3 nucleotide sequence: TGCGCCAGCAGCTTGGAGGGGGACAGTAGCACAGATACGCAGTATTTT.